This entry lists 24 T cell receptor beta chains sequenced from one sample in a study of T cells after yellow fever vaccination. MiXCR, run by TCRdb on the 5' RACE reads, gives a single entry per CDR3 protein. The table has some 350,000 distinct CDR3 sequences, around 6.4% seen once; the top ten hold around 16%. Here the sequenced sample was PBMCs, taken 5 days after the yellow fever booster vaccination. The receptors derive from a man under 40 who received the YFV17D yellow fever vaccine.

V usage is TRBV20-1 and J usage is TRBJ2-2; 12 bases map to TRBD2. This CDR3 comprises 15 residues. The junction had 4 bases not matched to a gene; V was cut back by 3 bases and J by 5 bases. Germline V gene data show CDR1 as DFQATT and CDR2 as SNEGSKA (reference sequence). The CDR3 reads CSARTSGSWTGELFF. As DNA, the CDR3 is TGCAGTGCTAGGACTAGCGGGAGTTGGACCGGGGAGCTGTTTTTT.

The chain carries TRBV6-6 and TRBJ2-3; D not certain. CDR1 and CDR2 (germline): MNHNY, SVGAGI (reference sequence). The ends were cut back, 2 bases at V and 2 bases at J, with 5 bases in the middle. This CDR3 has 13 residues. Here the CDR3 reads CASSYGPTDTQYF. CDR3 DNA: TGTGCCAGCAGTTACGGGCCCACAGATACGCAGTATTTT.

This clonotype was recorded many times. V usage is TRBV7-2 and J usage is TRBJ2-2; weak D call: TRBD2 (6 bases). The CDR3 has 15 residues. Trimming took 8 bases from V and 3 from J, leaving 16 bases between them. The germline gives CDR1 SGHTA, CDR2 FQGNSA. The CDR3 DNA reads TGTGCCAGCTCGCGGGGTCGCGGCCACACCGGGGAGCTGTTTTTT. Residues: CASSRGRGHTGELFF.

CDR3 coding DNA: TGCAGTGCTAGAGACGGACTAGCGGGAGGCCACAATGAGCAGTTCTTC. Protein product: CSARDGLAGGHNEQFF. The chain combines TRBV20-1 with TRBJ2-1; 14 nucleotides align to TRBD2. Germline CDR1 reads DFQATT; CDR2 reads SNEGSKA (reference sequence). Losses at the gene ends were 0 bases for V and 5 bases for J; bases not matched to a gene: 3. The CDR3 is 16 amino acids.

The genes are TRBV12-3 or TRBV12-4 and TRBJ2-7; weak D call: TRBD1 (6 bases). The CDR3 contains 14 residues. V lost 2 bases to trimming and J lost 6 bases, with 14 bases between them. CDR3 in amino acids: CASSLLGAMSEQYF. The CDR3 DNA follows: TGTGCCAGCAGTTTACTGGGGGCCATGAGCGAGCAGTACTTC.

This clonotype has a handful of counts. The chain couples TRBV20-1 to TRBJ2-3, with D perhaps matching TRBD2 (5 bases). The length of the CDR3 is 18 residues. V was cut by 1 base and J by 4 bases, with 24 bases left in between. Germline loops: CDR1 DFQATT, CDR2 SNEGSKA (reference sequence). CDR3 protein: CSARGGLGRGQNADTQYF. The CDR3, as DNA: TGCAGTGCTAGAGGCGGCCTTGGGAGAGGGCAGAATGCAGATACGCAGTATTTT.

This clonotype has more than one count but fewer than ten. The J gene is TRBJ2-5, the V gene TRBV11-2; 11 bases line up with TRBD2. The V segment lost 8 bases and the J segment 2 bases; nucleotides outside the gene matches: 10. The length of the CDR3 is 16 residues. Germline CDR1 is SGHAT and CDR2 is FQNNGV. CDR3 sequence reads: CASSPRGLAVQETQYF. The DNA of the CDR3 is TGTGCCAGCTCCCCCCGGGGACTAGCGGTACAAGAGACCCAGTACTTC.

This clonotype was counted between two and nine times. V is TRBV18 and J is TRBJ2-5; perhaps TRBD1 as D (5 bases). V gave up 6 bases and J gave up 0 bases, with 8 bases separating them. Germline CDR1 KGHSH, CDR2 LQKENI. This CDR3 spans 13 amino acids. CDR3 loop: CASSRTYQETQYF. The DNA for the CDR3 is TGTGCCAGCTCCCGGACATACCAAGAGACCCAGTACTTC. Based on the CDR3 plus reference TRBV18 and TRBJ2-5, the full variable domain is NAGVMQNPRHLVRRRGQEARLRCSPMKGHSHVYWYRQLPEEGLKFMVYLQKENIIDESGMPKERFSAEFPKEGPSILRIQQVVRGDSAAYFCASSRTYQETQYFGPGTRLLVL.

The V call is TRBV10-3, the J call TRBJ2-7; 8 nucleotides agree with TRBD2. The CDR3 has 13 amino acids. Trimming took 7 bases from V and 4 from J; bases not matched to a gene: 6. CDR1 is ENHRY, CDR2 SYGVKD, per germline. This CDR3 reads CAIMTSGSYEQYF. CDR3 in DNA: TGTGCCATCATGACGAGCGGGAGTTACGAGCAGTACTTC.

CDR3 sequence: CASSLTSGSEETQYF. CDR3 in DNA: TGTGCCAGCAGCCTGACTAGCGGGTCAGAGGAGACCCAGTACTTC. The chain has TRBV7-2 and TRBJ2-5; TRBD2 matches 10 bases. This CDR3 comprises 15 residues. Germline CDR1 is SGHTA and CDR2 is FQGNSA. V shed 5 bases and J 5 bases; nucleotides not matched to a gene: 8.

Ten or more counts support this clonotype. The rearrangement joins TRBV14 to TRBJ1-1; TRBD1 matches at 8 bases. CDR1 and CDR2 from the germline V gene are SGHDN and FVKESK. The V gene end was trimmed by 4 bases and the J gene end by 4 bases; junction bases not matched to a gene: 8. The CDR3 sequence is 15 residues long. This chain's CDR3 is CASSPRAGGFTEAFF. The CDR3 DNA reads TGTGCCAGCAGCCCGAGGGCAGGGGGCTTCACTGAAGCTTTCTTT.

This clonotype was seen many times. DNA of the CDR3: TGTGCCAGCAGCTTTAACCTAGCCAAAAACATTCAGTACTTC. The encoded protein is CASSFNLAKNIQYF. The chain uses TRBV7-2 and TRBJ2-4, with D hard to call. CDR1 SGHTA and CDR2 FQGNSA come from the germline V gene. The V end was cut by 3 bases, the J end by 0 bases, with 6 bases between. The CDR3 totals 14 residues.

This clonotype was counted a few times. The V gene is TRBV6-6, the J gene TRBJ1-2; no firm D call. Germline values: CDR1 MNHNY, CDR2 SVGAGI (reference sequence). This CDR3 has 11 amino acids. The V end lost 7 bases, the J end lost 3 bases, and 6 bases lay between the germline ends. CDR3 nucleotide sequence: TGTGCCAGCACCCCTGACTATGGCTACACCTTC. Its translation: CASTPDYGYTF.

This clonotype was counted only a few times. The CDR3 nucleotides read TGTGCCAGCAGCGGGACACGGTCCACAGATACGCAGTATTTT. It specifies CASSGTRSTDTQYF. This chain joins TRBV7-2 and TRBJ2-3, with D maybe TRBD1 (6 bases). CDR1 SGHTA and CDR2 FQGNSA come from the germline V gene. V was clipped by 5 bases and J by 2 bases, with 11 bases between them. This CDR3 spans 14 amino acids.

The rearrangement links TRBV20-1 to TRBJ2-4; D possibly corresponds to TRBD2 (6 bases). Trimming left V 1 base short and J 1 base short, with 14 bases between. Looked up from germline, CDR1 is DFQATT and CDR2 is SNEGSKA (reference sequence). This CDR3 has 16 residues. This CDR3 reads CSARVFGTEAKNIQYF. DNA for the CDR3: TGCAGTGCTAGAGTTTTCGGGACTGAGGCCAAAAACATTCAGTACTTC.

This clonotype was seen repeatedly, ten times or more. The chain is built from TRBV10-1 and TRBJ2-5; weak D call: TRBD1 (6 bases). The CDR3 covers 13 residues. Germline V gives CDR1 WNHNN, CDR2 SYGVQD (reference sequence). Trimming took off 6 bases at V and 2 bases at J, with 10 bases between the two ends. DNA for the CDR3: TGCGCCAGCAGCGGGACAAATCAAGAGACCCAGTACTTC. The encoded protein is CASSGTNQETQYF.

The chain uses TRBV20-1 and TRBJ2-7, with 10 positions matching TRBD1. V lost 1 base and J lost 4; bases outside the gene matches: 7. This CDR3 has 15 residues. From germline, CDR1 is DFQATT and CDR2 SNEGSKA (reference sequence). CDR3 loop: CSARGLPGQGYEQYF. The DNA of the CDR3 is TGCAGTGCTAGAGGGCTACCGGGACAGGGGTACGAGCAGTACTTC.

The chain links TRBV4-2 to TRBJ2-3; D is perhaps TRBD1 (5 bases). The germline V and J ends were trimmed by 3 bases and 2 bases, with 18 bases remaining between them. Germline CDR1 is LGHNA and CDR2 is YNFKEQ. This CDR3 spans 17 amino acids. The CDR3 DNA reads as TGTGCCAGCAGCCACCTGATTACAGGTGTCGACACAGATACGCAGTATTTT. This codes for CASSHLITGVDTDTQYF.

The rearrangement uses TRBV7-2 and TRBJ2-5; D is ambiguous. V lost 1 base to trimming and J lost 7 bases, with 16 bases between them. Germline CDR1 and CDR2: SGHTA and FQGNSA. The CDR3 has 15 residues. The CDR3 coding sequence is TGTGCCAGCAGCTTAGAGTCAGGCTACGGGCCGACCCAGTACTTC. This sequence encodes CASSLESGYGPTQYF.

The chain has TRBV4-3 and TRBJ1-1, with D unclear. The length of the CDR3 is 14 residues. With 3 bases removed from V and 1 base from J, the gap between germline ends came to 9 bases. Per germline, CDR1 LGHNA and CDR2 YSLEER. CDR3 sequence: CASSHTIENTEAFF. The CDR3 coding sequence is TGCGCCAGCAGCCATACGATAGAGAACACTGAAGCTTTCTTT.

This clonotype was observed at least ten times. The chain combines TRBV20-1 with TRBJ2-7; the match to TRBD1 covers 8 bases. The CDR3 has 13 residues. Germline CDR1 DFQATT, CDR2 SNEGSKA (reference sequence). The J segment lost 4 bases and the V segment lost 6 bases, leaving 8 bases of the junction unmatched. For the CDR3, the DNA is TGCAGTGCAGAGACAGGGGAGAATTACGAGCAGTACTTC. This encodes CSAETGENYEQYF.

This clonotype was observed at least ten times. This chain links TRBV5-6 with TRBJ1-1; a possible D gene is TRBD1 (5 bases). The CDR3 length is 17 residues. Trimming took off 2 bases at V and 11 bases at J, with 28 bases between the two ends. Germline CDR1 is SGHDT and CDR2 is YYEEEE. Here the CDR3 DNA reads TGTGCCAGCAGCTTCTCTCAGCTAGGGGTTGGAGACAAAGGGGCTTTCTTT. Translating it yields CASSFSQLGVGDKGAFF.

In this sample, this clonotype turned up many times. CDR3 coding DNA: TGTGCCAGCAGCTCTAGCGGGGATTCCTACGAGCAGTACTTC. Translating gives CASSSSGDSYEQYF. V usage is TRBV7-2 and J usage is TRBJ2-7, with 9 bases fitting TRBD2. This CDR3 has 14 residues. CDR1 and CDR2 (germline): SGHTA, FQGNSA. V dropped 4 bases and J dropped 1; count of bases not matched to a gene: 2.

This clonotype was seen more than once but under ten times. The CDR3 reads CASRGGGGNSPLHF. The CDR3 DNA sequence: TGTGCCAGCCGGGGGGGGGGAGGAAATTCACCCCTCCACTTT. The rearrangement uses TRBV12-3 or TRBV12-4 and TRBJ1-6, with TRBD1 as a possible D gene (5 bases). The CDR3 has 14 residues. The V end was cut by 8 bases, the J end by 7 bases, with 15 bases between.